Reported below is one T cell receptor (beta chain). Which antigen it targets is not known. Base qualities are not provided; no much larger clone lies one nucleotide away. The data belong to a study of blood T cells in healthy people across ages (dated by TCRdb to about 2015). At the level of the whole study: In model experiments, template switching captured about one uniquely barcoded TCR beta cDNA molecule for every two T cells. Using deep sequencing normalized with unique cDNA molecular identifiers, the study measured how TCR beta repertoire diversity changes with age. The donors were divided into four age groups: young (average around 16 years), middle-aged (about 39), aged (approximately 62) and long-lived (roughly 86). Using the same blood draw, the study looked at two additional independent replicas of 1 million unique cDNA reads for two donors, one aged 18 to 30 and the other aged 80 or older. Overall results and qualifications from the work: Estimates of total diversity based on one million sequenced T cells were regarded as lower bounds and as underestimates. The percentage of naive T cells measured by flow cytometry correlated strongly with observed TCR beta diversity. Observed TCR beta diversity per million T cells fell roughly linearly with age, and a significant reduction was already apparent by age approximately 41. Compared with the aged group, more naive CD4+ T cells, fewer expanded clones and increased TCR diversity were shown by the long-lived group, suggesting age selection. Donor CMV infection status was unknown, potentially confounding age-related changes in expanded clonotypes. Since profiling was done on bulk unsorted PBMCs, naive and antigen-experienced compartments could not be conclusively compared.

The library was obtained by 5' RACE. The sequencer was an Illumina HiSeq 2500. A second roughly 6 to 12 cycle PCR used a sample-barcoded 5' primer and a J-beta primer mix. A template-switch 5' adaptor carrying 12 random nucleotides introduced a unique molecular identifier onto each TCR beta cDNA molecule. At least 3 million CDR3-containing paired-end reads were obtained from each sample. First-strand cDNA was synthesized from all RNA with the Mint cDNA synthesis kit, primed by a TRBC-specific oligonucleotide. Following uracil-DNA glycosylase treatment, a first 18-cycle PCR with universal primers M1SS and BC2_uni_R was performed on all cDNA. The authors' pipeline ran thus. For normalization, 1 million high-quality reads, each with a distinct molecular identifier, were randomly selected from each sample. Instead of being binned into consensus sequences, reads with shared molecular identifiers were discarded. MiTCR, with a Q25 quality threshold and the strictest error-elimination algorithm, was used for CDR3 identification, clonotype clustering and error correction. A nonparametric unseen species model with Euler transformation was used to estimate lower-bound total TCR beta diversity. The public sequencing data were trimmed at Q25 with fastp and processed into clonotypes with MiXCR by TCRdb, which kept only in-frame beta chains. CDR3 protein sequences are deduplicated, and each keeps its most common genes and DNA. These V and J calls derive from TCRdb rather than the authors' analysis. The sample table contains around 990,000 distinct CDR3 sequences; only one count was recorded for 20% to 25% of them. Of the sample, around 0.7% is held by the ten largest clones.

V gives up 0 bases and J gives up 4 bases, and the segment between their germline ends measures 10 bases. The CDR1 and CDR2 encoded by the germline V gene (reference sequence) are LGHDT and YNNKEL. From cysteine to phenylalanine, the CDR3 is 15 amino acids long. Only the CDR3 DNA stays, 45 bases, in frame from base 1. The donors were roughly 40 Caucasian individuals from Russia, aged roughly 6 to 90 years, who were systemically healthy. Roughly 11 milliliters of peripheral blood were drawn from each donor into EDTA-treated Vacutainer tubes. Ficoll-Paque density-gradient centrifugation was used to isolate PBMCs, with at least 6.5 million obtained per sample. Trizol reagent was used to extract total RNA from PBMCs, with at least 6 micrograms per sample. Naive CD45RAhigh/CD27high T cell percentages were measured by flow cytometry on a PBMC aliquot from every donor. These data also formed part of another study, on T cells of mothers and their children. Looking at the second paper: Nine systemically healthy Caucasian individuals, comprising three mothers and their six children, were included as donors. cDNA synthesis consumed the entire amount of extracted RNA, loaded at about 1.5 ug RNA in each 15 ul reaction. In the second PCR, the M1S primer introduced both the sample barcodes and 2-4 random nucleotides. Each mother yielded over 9.5 million TCR beta CDR3 reads and each child 2.5 million to 3.5 million reads. In both related and unrelated pairs, thymic selection shapes the output of TCR recombination in a similar way, with inherited differences having only a minor effect. Normalized repertoire overlap was always slightly but never significantly higher in related than unrelated mother-child pairs. Persistent microchimeric T cell clones were not detected, at a sensitivity of approximately 100 clones per million clonotypes. The study used deep NGS to compare TCR beta repertoires of mothers and children, seeking features distinguishing related mother-child pairs from unrelated individuals. On average, the children were about 10 +/- 4 years old, while the mothers were roughly 36 +/- 4 years old. After adapter ligation with NEBNext reagents, the libraries were sequenced on Illumina HiSeq 2000 with 100+100 nt paired-end reads. To prevent cross-contamination, the mother and child libraries were prepared a month apart and were sequenced in separate runs. Each donor had between about 450,000 and 2,100,000 distinct TCR beta clonotypes identified. Naive TCR beta clonotypes were estimated from low-frequency clonotypes matched to each donor's FACS-determined naive share, without sorting.

This sequence uses TRBV3-1 and TRBJ2-1; the D call is possibly TRBD1 or TRBD2, each sharing 5 bases. The sample consisted of blood. This clonotype originated in a girl between 2 and 10 years old in good health. The DNA is TGTGCCAGCAGCCAAGAATGGGGGACGTACAATGAGCAGTTCTTC. This translates into CASSQEWGTYNEQFF.